One and the same sample provided the 22 T cell receptor beta chains below, sequenced in a study of T cells in Graves' hyperthyroidism and ophthalmopathy. TCR beta CDR3 region amplification was performed from RNA transcripts. A first-round RT-PCR of the TCR CDR3 used the HTBI primer set. Via MiXCR, TCRdb re-called the multiplex PCR reads, giving one row per CDR3 protein. Among around 420,000 distinct CDR3 sequences listed, approximately 15% were seen once. The sequencing sample was made of blood. The receptors were sampled from a woman younger than 30 with Graves' hyperthyroidism.

This clonotype was seen many times. V usage is TRBV7-3 and J usage is TRBJ2-3; no definite D call. V lost 0 bases and J 5 bases, leaving 6 bases between the germline ends. CDR3 size: 13 residues. Per germline, CDR1 SGHTA and CDR2 FQGTGA. The CDR3 bases are TGTGCCAGCAGCTTAACGAACGTAGATACGCAGTATTTT. Translated, it gives CASSLTNVDTQYF.

Ten or more counts support this clonotype. J is TRBJ2-7 and V is TRBV13, with TRBD2 matching over 7 bases. In germline, CDR1 is PRHDT, CDR2 FYEKMQ (reference sequence). The ends lost 5 bases at V and 0 bases at J; junction bases unmatched: 13. The CDR3 loop spans 17 amino acids. Written as DNA, the CDR3 is TGTGCCAGCAGCCCCGGGGAGGGATTGAATTTCTCCTACGAGCAGTACTTC. Encoded protein: CASSPGEGLNFSYEQYF. Full variable domain (rest looked up from reference TRBV13 and TRBJ2-7): AAGVIQSPRHLIKEKRETATLKCYPIPRHDTVYWYQQGPGQDPQFLISFYEKMQSDKGSIPDRFSAQQFSDYHSELNMSSLELGDSALYFCASSPGEGLNFSYEQYFGPGTRLTVT.

The V and J genes are TRBV3-1 and TRBJ2-7; no reliable D call. The CDR3 is 15 residues long. Germline lookup yields CDR1 LGHDT and CDR2 YNNKEL (reference sequence). V was trimmed by 0 bases and J by 0 bases, leaving 9 bases between them. CDR3 bases: TGTGCCAGCAGCCAAGACGCGATTTTCTCCTACGAGCAGTACTTC. Amino acids: CASSQDAIFSYEQYF.

The sample holds many counts of this clonotype. The chain recombines TRBV7-9 with TRBJ1-1, with TRBD1 matching 9 bases. Germline CDR1 is SEHNR and CDR2 is FQNEAQ (reference sequence). The CDR3 sequence is 14 residues long. V trimming: 4 bases; J trimming: 1 base; junction bases outside the gene matches: 1. The CDR3 coding sequence is TGTGCCAGCAGCTCGACAGGGGGGAACACTGAAGCTTTCTTT. Encoded protein: CASSSTGGNTEAFF. Complete variable domain (other parts from reference TRBV7-9 and TRBJ1-1): DTGVSQNPRHKITKRGQNVTFRCDPISEHNRLYWYRQTLGQGPEFLTYFQNEAQLEKSRLLSDRFSAERPKGSFSTLEIQRTEQGDSAMYLCASSSTGGNTEAFFGQGTRLTVV.

This clonotype has ten or more counts. This chain connects TRBV29-1 to TRBJ2-1; 8 bases are a match to TRBD2. J was trimmed by 7 bases and V by 0 bases; bases with no gene match: 17. In germline, CDR1 is SQVTM, CDR2 ANQGSEA. The CDR3 runs to 18 residues. In DNA, the CDR3 is TGCAGCGTTGAAGAACTAGGTCGTAGCGGGATAGCGAGGAATGAGCAGTTCTTC. It translates to CSVEELGRSGIARNEQFF.

This clonotype has just a few counts. This sequence joins TRBV28 and TRBJ1-1, with 11 bases fitting TRBD1. This CDR3 spans 14 amino acids. The germline gives CDR1 MDHEN, CDR2 SYDVKM. J gave up 5 bases and V 3 bases, and 2 bases lay outside the gene matches. The CDR3 DNA is TGTGCCAGCAGTTTGGGGGACAGGGGGACTGAAGCTTTCTTT. Amino acids: CASSLGDRGTEAFF.

This clonotype was counted between two and nine times. The chain uses TRBV7-6 and TRBJ2-3, with TRBD2 matching 12 bases. The CDR3 covers 17 residues. V was pared by 1 base and J by 4 bases, with 6 bases of the junction left unmatched. Germline V lookup: CDR1 SGHVS, CDR2 FNYEAQ. CDR3 nucleotide sequence: TGTGCCAGCAGCTTAGTCCGGACTAGCGGGAAGGCAGATACGCAGTATTTT. This translates into CASSLVRTSGKADTQYF.

In its sample, this clonotype was seen a few times. The rearrangement links TRBV19 to TRBJ2-4, with 14 nucleotides matching TRBD2. CDR3 size: 17 residues. Germline V gene data show CDR1 as LNHDA and CDR2 as SQIVND (reference sequence). Unmatched junction bases numbered 11, after V lost 7 bases and J lost 6 bases. As DNA, the CDR3 is TGTGCCAGTACCGGGGACAGTGGGACTAGCGGGAGAAACATTCAGTACTTC. Amino acids: CASTGDSGTSGRNIQYF.

This clonotype has at least ten counts. The genes are TRBV28 and TRBJ2-3; the D gene is possibly TRBD2 (5 bases). This CDR3 has 15 residues. Germline CDR1 is MDHEN and CDR2 is SYDVKM. The V gene lost 5 bases and the J gene lost 4 bases, with 16 bases spanning the gap. The CDR3 DNA sequence: TGTGCCAGCAGTCCCATTCTAGCCCGGGCAGATACGCAGTATTTT. As protein: CASSPILARADTQYF.

This chain uses TRBV19 with TRBJ1-1; TRBD1 agrees at 9 bases. Germline-derived CDR1 and CDR2 are LNHDA and SQIVND (reference sequence). Trimming took 9 bases from V and 6 from J; bases not matched to a gene: 17. The CDR3 is made up of 16 amino acids. CDR3 nucleotide sequence: TGTGCCAGCCTTCGGGATAGTGGGACAGGGTCCTCTGAAGCTTTCTTT. The encoded protein is CASLRDSGTGSSEAFF. Full variable domain (outside the CDR3, taken from reference TRBV19 and TRBJ1-1): DGGITQSPKYLFRKEGQNVTLSCEQNLNHDAMYWYRQDPGQGLRLIYYSQIVNDFQKGDIAEGYSVSREKKESFPLTVTSAQKNPTAFYLCASLRDSGTGSSEAFFGQGTRLTVV.

This clonotype appeared many times. V is TRBV20-1 and J is TRBJ1-6; the D gene is possibly TRBD1 (5 bases). V lost 2 bases and J 3 bases, leaving 5 bases between the germline ends. Per the germline V gene, CDR1 is DFQATT and CDR2 is SNEGSKA (reference sequence). The length of the CDR3 is 13 residues. CDR3 in amino acids: CSARQGYNSPLHF. The CDR3 DNA sequence: TGCAGTGCTAGACAGGGCTATAATTCACCCCTCCACTTT.

V usage is TRBV30 and J usage is TRBJ2-2, with D perhaps matching TRBD2 (5 bases). The CDR3 is 15 residues long. Between the trimmed V and J ends, which lost 6 bases and 4 bases, there was a span of 18 bases. The germline CDR1 and CDR2 sequences are GTSNPN and SVGIG (reference sequence). CDR3 loop: CACKIIRGITGELFF. CDR3 DNA: TGTGCCTGTAAAATTATCAGAGGGATCACCGGGGAGCTGTTTTTT.

This clonotype was seen many times. The genes are TRBV12-3 or TRBV12-4 and TRBJ1-1; 7 nucleotides agree with TRBD1. The CDR3 runs to 12 residues. V lost 8 bases to trimming and J lost 3 bases; unmatched junction nucleotides: 3. The CDR3 DNA sequence: TGTGCCAGCCTCACAGGGGACACTGAAGCTTTCTTT. Translation gives CASLTGDTEAFF.

This clonotype was detected ten times or more. This chain links TRBV24-1 with TRBJ2-7, with 9 bases that match TRBD1. The germline V gene has CDR1 KGHDR and CDR2 SFDVKD. The CDR3 loop spans 13 amino acids. After removal of 9 bases from V and 3 bases from J, the junction contained 5 bases not matched to a gene. CDR3 nucleotides: TGTGCCACCCAGGACAGGGGCGACTACGAGCAGTACTTC. Translating it yields CATQDRGDYEQYF.

This clonotype showed up just a few times. The chain is built from TRBV11-3 and TRBJ2-2; a weak D match, TRBD2 (5 bases). V shed 0 bases and J shed 0 bases, with 14 bases lying between them. This CDR3 comprises 18 residues. Per germline, CDR1 SGHNT and CDR2 YENEEA. CDR3 coding DNA: TGTGCCAGCAGCTTAGATCGGACGGGAACCTCGAACACCGGGGAGCTGTTTTTT. Translated: CASSLDRTGTSNTGELFF.

In this sample, this clonotype turned up a few times. This chain connects TRBV30 to TRBJ1-2; D remains ambiguous. The CDR3 is 17 residues long. Germline CDR1 is GTSNPN and CDR2 is SVGIG (reference sequence). Trimming removed 0 bases from V and 1 base from J, with 18 bases in between. CDR3 coding DNA: TGTGCCTGGAGTGTACCCGGACCGCCGAACATTAACTATGGCTACACCTTC. Translating gives CAWSVPGPPNINYGYTF.

V gene TRBV5-1 combines with J gene TRBJ2-7, with 9 nucleotides matching TRBD2. Germline assignment: CDR1 SGHRS and CDR2 YFSETQ. V was pared by 0 bases and J by 6 bases, with 7 bases of the junction left unmatched. This CDR3 spans 15 amino acids. In nucleotides, the CDR3 is TGCGCCAGCAGCTTGGAGGGCGGGAGGGATTCCGAGCAGTACTTC. Its protein product is CASSLEGGRDSEQYF.

The chain carries TRBV29-1 and TRBJ2-3; 8 bases agree with TRBD2. Looked up from germline, CDR1 is SQVTM and CDR2 is ANQGSEA. After removal of 5 bases from V and 6 bases from J, the junction contained 7 bases not matched to a gene. CDR3 length: 13 amino acids. CDR3 sequence (DNA): TGCAGCGTTAGGGGACTAGGCGTCGATACGCAGTATTTT. Translated, it gives CSVRGLGVDTQYF.

This clonotype occurred many times. V is TRBV27 and J is TRBJ2-4; 11 nucleotides line up with TRBD2. Germline V gives CDR1 MNHEY, CDR2 SMNVEV (reference sequence). V was clipped by 5 bases and J by 4 bases; unmatched bases: 4. This CDR3 has 15 residues. The CDR3 coding sequence is TGTGCCAGCAGTCCAGGGACTAGCGGAAAAAACATTCAGTACTTC. It specifies CASSPGTSGKNIQYF.

In this sample, this clonotype turned up many times. This chain links TRBV9 with TRBJ2-2; 8 bases align to TRBD2. Losses at the gene ends were 4 bases for V and 5 bases for J; bases not matched to a gene: 7. Germline V gene data show CDR1 as SGDLS and CDR2 as YYNGEE. The CDR3 spans 15 residues. This chain's CDR3 is CASSSGTRWTGELFF. CDR3 in DNA: TGTGCCAGCAGCTCCGGGACTAGGTGGACCGGGGAGCTGTTTTTT.

This clonotype was seen repeatedly, ten times or more. The CDR3 DNA reads as TGTGCCAGCTCAAAACGAGAGAGCAATCAGCCCCAGCATTTT. Translating it yields CASSKRESNQPQHF. V and J are TRBV18 and TRBJ1-5; the D is unclear. Per germline, CDR1 KGHSH and CDR2 LQKENI. This CDR3 has 14 residues. V lost 5 bases, J lost 1 base, and 9 bases lay in between. The full variable domain, completed using reference TRBV18 and TRBJ1-5, is NAGVMQNPRHLVRRRGQEARLRCSPMKGHSHVYWYRQLPEEGLKFMVYLQKENIIDESGMPKERFSAEFPKEGPSILRIQQVVRGDSAAYFCASSKRESNQPQHFGDGTRLSIL.

This clonotype was seen only a few times. One end of the junction varies from germline; a read error may be responsible. The J gene is TRBJ1-1, the V gene TRBV19, with unresolved D. This CDR3 is 13 amino acids long. CDR1 is LNHDA and CDR2 is SQIVND in the germline V gene (reference sequence). The DNA for the CDR3 is TGTGCCAGTAGTATCGGCAGGAACACTGAAACTTTCTTT. This translates into CASSIGRNTETFF.